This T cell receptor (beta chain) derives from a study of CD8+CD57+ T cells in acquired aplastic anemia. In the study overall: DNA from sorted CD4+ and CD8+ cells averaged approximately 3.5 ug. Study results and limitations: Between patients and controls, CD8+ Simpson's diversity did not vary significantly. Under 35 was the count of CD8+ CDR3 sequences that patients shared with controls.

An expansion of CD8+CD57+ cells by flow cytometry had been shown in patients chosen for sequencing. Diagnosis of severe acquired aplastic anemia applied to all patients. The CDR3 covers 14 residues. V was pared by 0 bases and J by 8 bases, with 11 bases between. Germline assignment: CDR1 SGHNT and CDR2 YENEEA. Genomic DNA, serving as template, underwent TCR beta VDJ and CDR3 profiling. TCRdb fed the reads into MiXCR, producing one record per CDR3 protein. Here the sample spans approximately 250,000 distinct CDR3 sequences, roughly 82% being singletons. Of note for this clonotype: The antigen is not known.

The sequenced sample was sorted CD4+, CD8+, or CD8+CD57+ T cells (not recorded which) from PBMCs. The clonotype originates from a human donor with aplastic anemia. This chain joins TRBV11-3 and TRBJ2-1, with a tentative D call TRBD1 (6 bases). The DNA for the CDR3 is TGTGCCAGCAGCTTAGATCGGACAGACCATGAGCAGTTCTTC. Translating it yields CASSLDRTDHEQFF.